The clone carrying this T cell receptor beta chain is medium-sized. Some clones are missing from TCRdb's copy, which holds only in-frame ones; the method was immunoSEQ multiplex PCR. This sample carries under 130,000 clones, approximately 65% of them seen once, and the ten largest clones take around 24%. CDR3 length: 15 residues. The V gene end was trimmed by 2 bases and the J gene end by 7 bases; junction bases not matched to a gene: 8. CDR1 and CDR2 (germline): MDHEN, SYDVKM. This record comes from a study of shared clonotypes between healthy human individuals. This sequence was found in a woman in her 30s in good health. Sequencing was done on a sample of memory CD8+ T cells sorted from blood. Subset: CD45RO+ cells pooled with CCR7-negative TemRA cells. The genes are TRBV28 and TRBJ2-1; 7 bases are a match to TRBD2. The CDR3 DNA reads as TGTGCCAGCAGTTTACCCGCGGGAGAACTGAATGAGCAGTTCTTC. It encodes CASSLPAGELNEQFF. Combining the CDR3 with reference TRBV28 and TRBJ2-1 gives the whole variable domain DVKVTQSSRYLVKRTGEKVFLECVQDMDHENMFWYRQDPGLGLRLIYFSYDVKMKEKGDIPEGYSVSREKKERFSLILESASTNQTSMYLCASSLPAGELNEQFFGPGTRLTVL.